This T cell receptor beta chain is drawn from a study of blood T cell repertoires in COVID-19. Study-level background: COVID-19 samples from acute and convalescent phases originated in the United States, Italy and Spain.

All enrollees were roughly 18 to 95 years old and from 25 or so US areas. Cohorts were based on clinical histories the participants reported. For recovered donors of Cohort 3, there were two negative PCRs, clearance, or symptom resolution. In this sample, this clone turned up a few times. The CDR3 sequence is 14 residues long. V shed 6 bases and J shed 0 bases, with 9 bases lying between them. Germline V lookup: CDR1 WSHSY, CDR2 SAAADI. Sequencing was performed with immunoSEQ multiplex PCR; in TCRdb, only in-frame clones are kept and a portion is missing. The sample lists some 390,000 clones; nearly 90% were seen once.

The chain is built from TRBV10-2 and TRBJ1-3, with D uncertain. This TCR derives from a woman between 25 and 40 years old who had recovered from COVID-19. The specimen was PBMCs or T cells enriched from blood (not recorded which). CDR3 nucleotide sequence: TGCGCCAGCAGCGCCGGCGGCTCTGGAAACACCATATATTTT. It specifies CASSAGGSGNTIYF.